The 12 T cell receptor beta chains below were found in one sample sequenced in a study of blood T cell repertoires in COVID-19. This table comes from immunoSEQ multiplex PCR, and its TCRdb copy is limited to in-frame clones, with some not included. The table includes tens of thousands of clones, 65% to 80% detected once. What was sequenced was peripheral blood. Receptors originate from a man aged 55 to 70 with acute or convalescent COVID-19.

The chain has TRBV6-5 and TRBJ2-2; D perhaps matches TRBD1 (5 bases). V dropped 7 bases and J dropped 2 bases, with 8 bases sitting between them. The CDR3 contains 13 residues. The germline V gene has CDR1 MNHEY and CDR2 SVGAGI. CDR3 DNA sequence: TGTGCCAGCAAGGGGCTTAACACCGGGGAGCTGTTTTTT. It codes for CASKGLNTGELFF.

The chain is built from TRBV5-6 and TRBJ2-7; 7 bases agree with TRBD1. The CDR3 consists of 14 residues. Germline assignment: CDR1 SGHDT and CDR2 YYEEEE. The junction had 6 bases not matched to a gene; V was cut back by 4 bases and J by 2 bases. CDR3 protein: CASSVAGGAYEQYF. The CDR3 nucleotides are TGTGCCAGCAGCGTTGCAGGGGGAGCCTACGAGCAGTACTTC.

The chain couples TRBV28 to TRBJ1-6; the match to TRBD1 covers 8 bases. CDR1 MDHEN and CDR2 SYDVKM come from the germline V gene. J lost 10 bases, V lost 6 bases, and 8 bases had no gene match. The CDR3 has 14 amino acids. The DNA of the CDR3 is TGTGCCAGCAGGACGGGACAGGAGGGCTCACCCCTCCACTTT. This translates into CASRTGQEGSPLHF.

This rearrangement joins TRBV29-1 to TRBJ1-2, with TRBD1 matching 7 bases. Trimming at V came to 1 base and at J to 8 bases, leaving 16 bases not matched to a gene. CDR3 size: 16 residues. Germline lookup yields CDR1 SQVTM and CDR2 ANQGSEA. CDR3 DNA: TGCAGCGTTGAAGCCTTGAGACAGGGTTCTACTAGCGGCTACACCTTC. Its protein product is CSVEALRQGSTSGYTF.

The chain employs TRBV7-3 and TRBJ1-1; weak D call: TRBD1 (5 bases). The CDR3 covers 15 residues. Deletions cut 0 bases from V and 4 bases from J, with 12 bases between. Germline values: CDR1 SGHTA, CDR2 FQGTGA. The CDR3 loop reads CASSLTGDPATEAFF. CDR3 in DNA: TGTGCCAGCAGCTTAACAGGGGATCCGGCCACTGAAGCTTTCTTT.

This clone appeared a few times. The genes are TRBV7-9 and TRBJ1-1; no definite D call. Germline V gives CDR1 SEHNR, CDR2 FQNEAQ (reference sequence). CDR3 length: 12 residues. Trimming removed 2 bases from V and 5 bases from J, with 6 bases in between. CDR3 in amino acids: CASSLSYTEAFF. The CDR3 DNA is TGTGCCAGCAGCTTATCGTATACTGAAGCTTTCTTT.

This clone was counted only a few times. CDR3 in DNA: TGTGCCAGCAGCGGAGACAGGAACACTGAAGCTTTCTTT. Translation gives CASSGDRNTEAFF. This sequence joins TRBV11-2 and TRBJ1-1, with D maybe TRBD1 (5 bases). Germline CDR1 is SGHAT and CDR2 is FQNNGV. The CDR3 is 13 residues long. The V and J ends lost 5 bases and 1 base respectively, with 8 bases between them.

The CDR3 DNA sequence: TGTGCCAGCAGCCAATTCGCGGGACAGGGTGGAGAGACCCAGTACTTC. Translation gives CASSQFAGQGGETQYF. The chain uses TRBV4-2 and TRBJ2-5; TRBD1 aligns across 9 bases. The CDR3 runs to 16 residues. V shed 2 bases and J 4 bases; nucleotides not matched to a gene: 8. CDR1 and CDR2 (germline): LGHNA, YNFKEQ.

This clone has just a few counts. This chain links TRBV5-1 with TRBJ2-2, with TRBD2 matching over 10 bases. Germline-derived CDR1 and CDR2 are SGHRS and YFSETQ. The length of the CDR3 is 16 residues. V lost 0 bases, J lost 6 bases, and 5 bases stayed unmatched. The CDR3 sequence: CASSLAWLAGAGELFF. CDR3 nucleotides: TGCGCCAGCAGCTTGGCCTGGCTAGCGGGAGCCGGGGAGCTGTTTTTT.

V gene TRBV20-1 combines with J gene TRBJ2-1; 7 bases agree with TRBD1. J gave up 8 bases and V 8 bases, and 6 bases lay outside the gene matches. The CDR3 length is 11 residues. Per the germline V gene, CDR1 is DFQATT and CDR2 is SNEGSKA (reference sequence). Here the CDR3 reads CSPRQGDEQFF. The DNA of the CDR3 is TGCAGTCCCCGACAGGGCGATGAGCAGTTCTTC.

The V gene is TRBV19, the J gene TRBJ1-4; no definite D call. Trimming removed 9 bases from V and 7 bases from J, with 18 bases in between. CDR1 LNHDA and CDR2 SQIVND come from the germline V gene (reference sequence). CDR3 length equals 14 residues. CDR3 nucleotide sequence: TGTGCCAGCGCCCTGGGAGGGTTAACTGAAAAACTGTTTTTT. As protein: CASALGGLTEKLFF.

The genes are TRBV3-1 (or the pseudogene TRBV3-2) and TRBJ1-4; TRBD1 matches 9 bases. After removal of 7 bases from V and 6 bases from J, the junction contained 9 bases not matched to a gene. From germline, CDR1 is LGHDT and CDR2 YNNKEL (reference sequence). This CDR3 has 15 amino acids. The CDR3 loop reads CASTDAGTGYEKLFF. CDR3 bases: TGTGCCAGCACCGACGCCGGGACAGGGTATGAAAAACTGTTTTTT.